A selection of T cell receptor beta chains follows, all from one sample in a study of regulatory T cells in long-lasting Graves disease. In TCRdb, the multiplex PCR reads were re-called with MiXCR into one record per CDR3 protein. The data hold a few hundred thousand distinct CDR3 sequences, with about 23% observed a single time. Sequenced material: peripheral blood mononuclear cells (PBMCs), taken when the disease was refractory, from a patient treated with antithyroid drugs. All receptors come from a woman in her thirties or forties with Graves disease. Both conserved end residues are part of each CDR3.

>TRBV6-1|TRBJ2-3
CASKWTSGEWDTQYF
>TRBV6-1|TRBJ2-5
CASRELGTPYQETQYF
>TRBV6-1|TRBJ2-1
CASSEAIPHEQFF
>TRBV2|TRBJ2-5
CASRGKHKETQYF
>TRBV29-1|-
CSVGTSPLPHEQFF
>TRBV7-8|TRBJ2-2
CASSGTGDANTGELFF
>TRBV10-3|TRBJ1-5
CAISDSYSNQPQHF
>TRBV27|TRBJ1-1
CASSHRAGDTEAFF
>TRBV10-3|TRBJ2-7
CATTSVPLYEQYF
>TRBV4-1|TRBJ2-5
CASSQVSPMETQYF
>TRBV5-1|TRBJ2-1
CASSMSGVGYNEQFF
>TRBV20-1|TRBJ2-4
CSAATSGGAPDIQYF
>TRBV20-1|TRBJ2-7
CSARVPSGTPYERYF
>TRBV6-1|TRBJ2-2
CASAHLMGQHTGELFF
>TRBV28|TRBJ2-7
CAGSFQGNEQYF
>TRBV20-1|TRBJ1-6
CSARDFQGPTSNSPLHF
>TRBV12-3/TRBV12-4|TRBJ1-4
CASSRTTGRFLNEKLFF